This T cell receptor (beta chain) was sequenced in a study of identifying expanded T cells in peripheral blood. The protocol was immunoSEQ multiplex PCR, while the TCRdb copy is restricted to in-frame clones and leaves out a portion. The sample records roughly 120,000 clones, around 89% being singletons. V shed 6 bases, J shed 2 bases, and the junction held 12 bases outside the gene matches. The germline V gene has CDR1 SGHDN and CDR2 FVKESK. There are 16 residues in the CDR3. The chain recombines TRBV14 with TRBJ2-7, with 8 bases identical to TRBD2. This TCR was recovered from a person aged 18-69 years in good health. Sequencing used blood. This CDR3 is CASSPLGSGGTYEQYF. The CDR3 DNA sequence: TGTGCCAGCAGTCCTCTTGGGAGCGGGGGTACCTACGAGCAGTACTTC.